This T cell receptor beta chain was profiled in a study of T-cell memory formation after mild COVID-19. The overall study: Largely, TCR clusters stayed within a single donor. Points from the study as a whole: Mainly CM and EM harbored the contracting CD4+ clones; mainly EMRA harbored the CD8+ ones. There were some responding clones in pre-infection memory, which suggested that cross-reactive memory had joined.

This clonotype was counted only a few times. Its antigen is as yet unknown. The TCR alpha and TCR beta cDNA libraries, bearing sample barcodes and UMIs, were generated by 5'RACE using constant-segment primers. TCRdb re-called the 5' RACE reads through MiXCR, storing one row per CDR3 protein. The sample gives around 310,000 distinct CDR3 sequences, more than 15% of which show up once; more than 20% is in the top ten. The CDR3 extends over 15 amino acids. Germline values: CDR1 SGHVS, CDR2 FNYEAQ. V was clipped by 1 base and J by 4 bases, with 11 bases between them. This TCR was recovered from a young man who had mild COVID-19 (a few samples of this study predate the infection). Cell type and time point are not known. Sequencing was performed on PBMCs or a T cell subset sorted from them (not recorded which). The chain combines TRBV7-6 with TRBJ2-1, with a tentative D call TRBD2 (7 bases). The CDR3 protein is CASSLERGAYNEQFF. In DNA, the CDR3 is TGTGCCAGCAGCTTAGAACGGGGGGCTTACAATGAGCAGTTCTTC.